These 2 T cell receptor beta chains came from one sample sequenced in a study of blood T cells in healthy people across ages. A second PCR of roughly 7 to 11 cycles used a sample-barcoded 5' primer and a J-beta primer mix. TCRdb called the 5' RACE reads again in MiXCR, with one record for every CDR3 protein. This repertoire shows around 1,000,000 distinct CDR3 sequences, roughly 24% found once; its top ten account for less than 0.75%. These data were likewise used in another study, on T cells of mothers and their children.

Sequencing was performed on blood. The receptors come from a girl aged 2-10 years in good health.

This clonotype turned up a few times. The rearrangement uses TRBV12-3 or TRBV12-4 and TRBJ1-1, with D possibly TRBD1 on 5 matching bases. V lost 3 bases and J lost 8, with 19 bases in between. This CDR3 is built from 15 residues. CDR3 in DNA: TGTGCCAGCAGTTTGGGGTTGGGGGTCCCTACCGAAGCTTTCTTT. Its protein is CASSLGLGVPTEAFF.

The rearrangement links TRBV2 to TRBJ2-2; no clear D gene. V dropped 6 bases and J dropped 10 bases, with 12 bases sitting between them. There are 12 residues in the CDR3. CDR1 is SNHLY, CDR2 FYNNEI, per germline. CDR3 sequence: CASRVQVMELFF. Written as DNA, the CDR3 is TGTGCCAGCAGGGTGCAGGTTATGGAGCTGTTTTTT.